A single sample gave rise to the 6 T cell receptor beta chains below, sequenced in a study of graft-versus-host responses after intestinal transplantation. Sequencing used immunoSEQ multiplex PCR; TCRdb keeps in-frame clones, though not all of them. The data show under 100,000 clones, 90% to 95% seen once. These TCRs are of unknown antigen specificity. The material sequenced was unstimulated CD8+ T cells sorted from spleen or lymph node cells, taken before transplant. These receptors were collected from a human donor who was the organ donor for an intestinal transplant.

In this sample, this clone turned up a few times. The V call is TRBV30, the J call TRBJ1-4; D unclear. Germline CDR1 is GTSNPN and CDR2 is SVGIG (reference sequence). V was clipped by 0 bases and J by 10 bases, with 12 bases between them. The CDR3 contains 13 residues. CDR3 region: CAWSVRESGKLFF. CDR3 nucleotide sequence: TGTGCCTGGAGTGTACGAGAAAGTGGAAAACTGTTTTTT.

The CDR3 coding sequence is TGTGCCAGCAGTTTACGGGGTACTGAAGCTTTCTTT. Its translation: CASSLRGTEAFF. The J gene is TRBJ1-1, the V gene TRBV27, with D hard to call. The germline gives CDR1 MNHEY, CDR2 SMNVEV (reference sequence). The CDR3 has 12 amino acids. V was clipped by 2 bases and J by 5 bases, with 6 bases between them.

In DNA form, the CDR3 reads TGTGCCAGCACTGGAGACAGGGGAGGGGGCACAGATACGCAGTATTTT. This encodes CASTGDRGGGTDTQYF. The rearrangement joins TRBV2 to TRBJ2-3; D possibly corresponds to TRBD1 (8 bases). This CDR3 comprises 16 residues. Trimming cost V 7 bases and J 1 base, with 18 bases left between them. Germline CDR1 and CDR2: SNHLY and FYNNEI.

J is TRBJ2-1 and V is TRBV12-5; no clear D. The CDR3 runs to 16 residues. Trimming shortened V by 1 base and J by 2 bases, and 12 bases separated the two germline ends. From germline, CDR1 is LGHNT and CDR2 FRNRAP. In nucleotides, the CDR3 is TGTGCTAGTGGTTTGGCCCCACGAGTCCCCTACAATGAGCAGTTCTTC. Translated: CASGLAPRVPYNEQFF.

This CDR3 is CASSWGGQGGYGYTF. The CDR3 DNA reads as TGTGCCAGCAGCTGGGGGGGACAGGGAGGTTATGGCTACACCTTC. The rearrangement uses TRBV7-9 and TRBJ1-2; 9 bases line up with TRBD1. Germline CDR1 is SEHNR and CDR2 is FQNEAQ (reference sequence). The V gene end was trimmed by 4 bases and the J gene end by 5 bases; junction bases not matched to a gene: 8. The CDR3 totals 15 residues.

The chain uses TRBV10-3 and TRBJ2-7; D might be TRBD1 (5 bases). Trimming pared 11 bases from V and 0 bases from J, leaving 11 bases between. The germline V gene encodes CDR1 ENHRY and CDR2 SYGVKD. The CDR3 has 12 amino acids. The CDR3 nucleotides are TGTGCCCACGCAGGGCTCTCCTACGAGCAGTACTTC. It encodes CAHAGLSYEQYF.